This T cell receptor beta chain originates from a study of beta chain features in type 1 diabetes. On this clone itself: The identical CDR3 is also encoded by other nucleotide sequences in the sample.

The V end lost 3 bases, the J end lost 4 bases, and 9 bases lay between the germline ends. The CDR3 runs to 13 residues. Germline CDR1 and CDR2: LNHDA and SQIVND (reference sequence). The study reverse transcribed the entire isolated RNA, so it sequenced expressed TCRB transcripts. Some clones are missing from TCRdb's copy, which holds only in-frame ones; the method was immunoSEQ multiplex PCR. This sample carries hundreds of thousands of clones, less than 20% of them seen once, and the ten largest clones take approximately 0.087%. The TCR comes from a man between 18 and 29 years old in good health. The genes are TRBV19 and TRBJ1-1, with no clear D. The material sequenced was naive CD4+ T cells from blood. CDR3 nucleotide sequence: TGTGCCAGTAGTATGACGGGTCGCACTGAAGCTTTCTTT. Translation gives CASSMTGRTEAFF.